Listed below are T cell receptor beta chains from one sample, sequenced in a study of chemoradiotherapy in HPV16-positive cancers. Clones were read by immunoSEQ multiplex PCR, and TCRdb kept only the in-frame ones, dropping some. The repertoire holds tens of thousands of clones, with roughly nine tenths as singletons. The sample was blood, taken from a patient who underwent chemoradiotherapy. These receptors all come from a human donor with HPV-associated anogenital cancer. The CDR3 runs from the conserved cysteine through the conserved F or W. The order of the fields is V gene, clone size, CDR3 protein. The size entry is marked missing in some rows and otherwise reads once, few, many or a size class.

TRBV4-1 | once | CASSPADGYEQYF
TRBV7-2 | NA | CASSFAGSGTQYF
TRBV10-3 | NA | CAISESGAGETQYF
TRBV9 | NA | CASSVGVLQETQYF
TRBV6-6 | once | CASSYSENVPEQYF
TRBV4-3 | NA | CASSQETYNSPLHF
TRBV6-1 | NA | CASSEVTGSTEAFF
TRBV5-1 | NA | CASRTTNTEAFF
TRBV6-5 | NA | CASSYSRDGTDTQYF
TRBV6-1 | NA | CASSAGFGNTEAFF
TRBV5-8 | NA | CASSLGRSPGHQPQHF